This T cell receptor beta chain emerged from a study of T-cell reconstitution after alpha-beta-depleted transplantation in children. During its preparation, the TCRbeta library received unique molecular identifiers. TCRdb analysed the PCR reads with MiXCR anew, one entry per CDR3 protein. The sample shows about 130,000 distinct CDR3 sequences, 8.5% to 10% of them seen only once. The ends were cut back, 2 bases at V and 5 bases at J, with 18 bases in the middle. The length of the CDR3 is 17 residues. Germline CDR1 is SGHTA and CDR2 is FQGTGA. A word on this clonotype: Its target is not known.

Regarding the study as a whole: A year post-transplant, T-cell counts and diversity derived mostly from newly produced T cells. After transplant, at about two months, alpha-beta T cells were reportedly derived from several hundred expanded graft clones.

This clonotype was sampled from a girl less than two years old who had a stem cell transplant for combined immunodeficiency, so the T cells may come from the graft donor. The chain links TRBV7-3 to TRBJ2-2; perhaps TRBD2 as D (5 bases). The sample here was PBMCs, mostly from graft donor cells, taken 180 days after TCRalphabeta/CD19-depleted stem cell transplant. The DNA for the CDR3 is TGTGCCAGCAGCTTATCGGACCGGGGAGCTAAAACCGGGGAGCTGTTTTTT. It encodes CASSLSDRGAKTGELFF.